Included here is one T cell receptor (beta chain) sequence, with context. Antigen: not known. TCR beta CDR3 regions came from multiplex PCR with 32 forward V and 13 reverse J primers. Each CDR3 protein is one row after TCRdb ran MiXCR on the multiplex PCR reads. The table has approximately 20,000 distinct CDR3 sequences, 27% seen once. The sample originates from a study of immune heterogeneity within non-small cell lung tumors. The study, taken as a whole, reports: With an R of roughly 0.36, local T-cell clonality correlated moderately but significantly with local tumor mutational burden.

V shed 5 bases and J 9 bases; nucleotides not matched to a gene: 9. The length of the CDR3 is 14 residues. CDR1 SGHNT and CDR2 YENEEA come from the germline V gene. Bulk tumor genomic DNA served as template, at approximately 580 ng per sample. Surgeons took several biopsies per primary tumor, spaced far apart, during surgery. Curative surgery was performed on patients who had untreated, newly diagnosed non-small cell lung cancer. It was newly diagnosed non-small cell lung cancer patients having surgery with curative intent who served as donors. V and J are TRBV11-3 and TRBJ2-1, with TRBD2 matching over 8 bases. The sequence was obtained from a man between 35 and 55 years old with non-small cell lung cancer. Material: lung tumor tissue. The CDR3 region has the DNA TGTGCCAGCAGCGTCGGGAGGGGTTCAGGTGAGCAGTTCTTC. Protein product: CASSVGRGSGEQFF. The whole variable domain, filled in from reference TRBV11-3 and TRBJ2-1, reads EAGVVQSPRYKIIEKKQPVAFWCNPISGHNTLYWYLQNLGQGPELLIRYENEEAVDDSQLPKDRFSAERLKGVDSTLKIQPAELGDSAVYLCASSVGRGSGEQFFGPGTRLTVL.